These T cell receptor beta chains were read from a single sample in a study of STAT5B mutations in CD4+ large granular lymphocyte leukemia. The method was immunoSEQ multiplex PCR; TCRdb's version includes in-frame clones alone and lacks a portion of them. Here the sample spans about 48,000 clones, roughly 72% being singletons. Sequencing was carried out using CD4+ T cells from blood buffy coats. These receptor sequences come from a human donor in good health. CDR3s include the opening cysteine and the closing phenylalanine or tryptophan. The D gene is left open where the match is weak. Clone size is not always given. Where it is, it says once, few, many or a class for expanded clones.

v_gene: TRBV19
abundance: -
j_gene: TRBJ1-1
d_gene: -
CDR3nt: TGTGCCAGTAGAGTCGGGGGCCGGAGGGACACTGAAGCTTTCTTT
CDR3aa: CASRVGGRRDTEAFF

v_gene: TRBV30
abundance: few
j_gene: TRBJ1-4
d_gene: -
CDR3nt: TGTGCCTGGAGTAGGGGTCGGGAAAAACTGTTTTTT
CDR3aa: CAWSRGREKLFF

v_gene: TRBV2
abundance: -
j_gene: TRBJ2-5
d_gene: TRBD2
CDR3nt: TGTGCCAGCAGTGCCAGCGGGGAAGAGACCCAGTACTTC
CDR3aa: CASSASGEETQYF

v_gene: TRBV15
abundance: -
j_gene: TRBJ2-3
d_gene: TRBD1
CDR3nt: TGTGCCACCAGCAGAGTGGACAGGGGAGTTTCAGATACGCAGTATTTT
CDR3aa: CATSRVDRGVSDTQYF

v_gene: TRBV11-1
abundance: -
j_gene: TRBJ2-2
d_gene: TRBD2
CDR3nt: TGTGCCAGCAGCCCTCGGGGGGGACTGAACACCGGGGAGCTGTTTTTT
CDR3aa: CASSPRGGLNTGELFF

v_gene: TRBV15
abundance: -
j_gene: TRBJ1-3
d_gene: -
CDR3nt: TGTGCCACCAGCAGAGTAGGAGGGGGGCCCTTTGGAAACACCATATATTTT
CDR3aa: CATSRVGGGPFGNTIYF

v_gene: TRBV7-8
abundance: -
j_gene: TRBJ2-7
d_gene: -
CDR3nt: TGTGCCAGCAGCCTCCAGTCGGAGCAGTACTTC
CDR3aa: CASSLQSEQYF

v_gene: TRBV27
abundance: -
j_gene: TRBJ2-1
d_gene: -
CDR3nt: TGTGCCAGCAGTTTATCGAGGGGGGGAGTCTACAATGAGCAGTTCTTC
CDR3aa: CASSLSRGGVYNEQFF

v_gene: TRBV6-5
abundance: -
j_gene: TRBJ1-1
d_gene: TRBD1
CDR3nt: TGTGCCAGCAGTCCCCGGACAGGGAACACTGAAGCTTTCTTT
CDR3aa: CASSPRTGNTEAFF

v_gene: TRBV7-9
abundance: -
j_gene: TRBJ2-5
d_gene: -
CDR3nt: TGTGCCAGCAGCTTTGGCCAAGAGACCCAGTACTTC
CDR3aa: CASSFGQETQYF

v_gene: TRBV7-8
abundance: few
j_gene: TRBJ1-5
d_gene: -
CDR3nt: TGTGCCAGCAGTGAGGACGCAAGCAATCAGCCCCAGCATTTT
CDR3aa: CASSEDASNQPQHF

v_gene: TRBV11-2
abundance: -
j_gene: TRBJ2-5
d_gene: TRBD2
CDR3nt: TGTGCCAGCAGCCTCACCCCTAGCGGGGCCTGGGAGACCCAGTACTTC
CDR3aa: CASSLTPSGAWETQYF

v_gene: TRBV29-1
abundance: -
j_gene: TRBJ1-2
d_gene: -
CDR3nt: TGCAGCGTTGAGAATCCAGGGGTGGATGGCTACACCTTC
CDR3aa: CSVENPGVDGYTF

v_gene: TRBV2
abundance: few
j_gene: TRBJ1-2
d_gene: -
CDR3nt: TGTGCCAGCAGTGTCACTTATGGCTACACCTTC
CDR3aa: CASSVTYGYTF

v_gene: TRBV6-5
abundance: few
j_gene: TRBJ1-6
d_gene: -
CDR3nt: TGTGCCAGCAGTCGCGGACGGGGGATCAATTCACCCCTCCACTTT
CDR3aa: CASSRGRGINSPLHF

v_gene: TRBV29-1
abundance: -
j_gene: TRBJ2-1
d_gene: TRBD2
CDR3nt: TGCAGCGTTGAAGATTCGACTAGCGGGGGAGGGTCTTACAATGAGCAGTTCTTC
CDR3aa: CSVEDSTSGGGSYNEQFF

v_gene: TRBV6-5
abundance: -
j_gene: TRBJ1-3
d_gene: -
CDR3nt: TGTGCCAGCAACGACGGAAACACCATATATTTT
CDR3aa: CASNDGNTIYF

v_gene: TRBV20-1
abundance: -
j_gene: TRBJ2-5
d_gene: -
CDR3nt: TGCAGTGCTGACAAGCAAGAGACCCAGTACTTC
CDR3aa: CSADKQETQYF

v_gene: TRBV4-2
abundance: -
j_gene: TRBJ1-4
d_gene: TRBD1
CDR3nt: TGTGCCAGCAGCCCCGGACAGGGAAATGAAAAACTGTTTTTT
CDR3aa: CASSPGQGNEKLFF

v_gene: TRBV5-1
abundance: -
j_gene: TRBJ2-6
d_gene: -
CDR3nt: TGCGCCAGCAAGTTACTCCAGGGTCCTGGGGCCAACGTCCTGACTTTC
CDR3aa: CASKLLQGPGANVLTF

v_gene: TRBV7-9
abundance: few
j_gene: TRBJ1-4
d_gene: -
CDR3nt: TGTGCCAGCAGCCATAGCTTAGGGCTGAACTCCGGAAAACTGTTTTTT
CDR3aa: CASSHSLGLNSGKLFF

v_gene: TRBV6-1
abundance: -
j_gene: TRBJ1-2
d_gene: -
CDR3nt: TGTGCCAGCAGTGAAGCGGTTCGGGTCAAGGACTATGGCTACACCTTC
CDR3aa: CASSEAVRVKDYGYTF

v_gene: TRBV2
abundance: -
j_gene: TRBJ2-2
d_gene: TRBD1
CDR3nt: TGTGCCAGCAGGGGACAGCTGTCCGGGGAGCTGTTTTTT
CDR3aa: CASRGQLSGELFF

v_gene: TRBV11-3
abundance: -
j_gene: TRBJ2-5
d_gene: -
CDR3nt: TGTGCCAGCAGCCCCGGGGTAGGAGGGTTGGAGACCCAGTACTTC
CDR3aa: CASSPGVGGLETQYF

v_gene: TRBV19
abundance: -
j_gene: TRBJ1-4
d_gene: -
CDR3nt: TGTGCCAGTAGACCAGGGGCAGCAACTAATGAAAAACTGTTTTTT
CDR3aa: CASRPGAATNEKLFF

v_gene: TRBV18
abundance: -
j_gene: TRBJ2-5
d_gene: TRBD1
CDR3nt: TGTGCCAGCTCAATCCGGACAGGGAAAGAAGAGACCCAGTACTTC
CDR3aa: CASSIRTGKEETQYF

v_gene: TRBV19
abundance: -
j_gene: TRBJ1-6
d_gene: -
CDR3nt: TGTGCCAGTAGTATAGAGAGAGGATACAATTCACCCCTCCACTTT
CDR3aa: CASSIERGYNSPLHF

v_gene: TRBV6-5
abundance: once
j_gene: TRBJ1-5
d_gene: -
CDR3nt: TGTGCCAGCAGTTACTCCCAGGGGAATCAGCCCCAGCATTTT
CDR3aa: CASSYSQGNQPQHF

v_gene: TRBV5-5
abundance: -
j_gene: TRBJ2-7
d_gene: -
CDR3nt: TGTGCCAGCAGCTTGCTTGGTTTGGGAGGTGAGCAGTACTTC
CDR3aa: CASSLLGLGGEQYF

v_gene: TRBV4-2
abundance: -
j_gene: TRBJ2-1
d_gene: TRBD2
CDR3nt: TGTGCCAGCAGCCAAGGGATCTCAACACCGGGACTAGCGGGGTGGGGCTCCTACAATGAGCAGTTCTTC
CDR3aa: CASSQGISTPGLAGWGSYNEQFF

v_gene: TRBV7-2
abundance: -
j_gene: TRBJ1-1
d_gene: -
CDR3nt: TGTGCCAGCAGCTTATCAGCCCTAGGGTCGGCTTTCTTT
CDR3aa: CASSLSALGSAFF

v_gene: TRBV7-2
abundance: -
j_gene: TRBJ2-3
d_gene: TRBD2
CDR3nt: TGTGCCAGCAGCCTTAGCGGGGGGCGAGCGGCTACGCAGTATTTT
CDR3aa: CASSLSGGRAATQYF

v_gene: TRBV11-3
abundance: few
j_gene: TRBJ2-2
d_gene: -
CDR3nt: TGTGCCAGCAGCTTAGATAGCGTGCGGGGAACCGGGGAGCTGTTTTTT
CDR3aa: CASSLDSVRGTGELFF

v_gene: TRBV30
abundance: few
j_gene: TRBJ1-1
d_gene: -
CDR3nt: TGTGCCTGGAGTGCCCAGGGGACTGAAGCTTTCTTT
CDR3aa: CAWSAQGTEAFF

v_gene: TRBV6-4
abundance: few
j_gene: TRBJ1-6
d_gene: -
CDR3nt: TGTGCCAGCAGTGAAGGTCCGGGGAAGAATTCACCCCTCCACTTT
CDR3aa: CASSEGPGKNSPLHF

v_gene: TRBV2
abundance: -
j_gene: TRBJ1-3
d_gene: -
CDR3nt: TGTGCCAGCAGTCCACAGGGTGTCTCTGGAAACACCATATATTTT
CDR3aa: CASSPQGVSGNTIYF

v_gene: TRBV19
abundance: -
j_gene: TRBJ1-4
d_gene: -
CDR3nt: TGTGCCAGTAGTATGACGGAAAAAAATGAAAAACTGTTTTTT
CDR3aa: CASSMTEKNEKLFF

v_gene: TRBV7-5
abundance: few
j_gene: TRBJ1-6
d_gene: -
CDR3nt: TGTGCCAGAAGCTACCGGGACAGGGATAGGGCACCCCTCCACTTT
CDR3aa: CARSYRDRDRAPLHF

v_gene: TRBV27
abundance: -
j_gene: TRBJ1-5
d_gene: TRBD1
CDR3nt: TGTGCCAGCAGCAGACAGGGATCAGAGCCCCAGCATTTT
CDR3aa: CASSRQGSEPQHF